This entry features one T cell receptor beta chain sequence. Its specificity is unknown. Read coverage stops 3 residues before the CDR3 terminus; the germline J gene supplies the remainder. All donors had a single incident cervical HPV16 infection, not prevalent. This CDR3 has 15 residues. The germline CDR1 and CDR2 sequences are SGHTA and FQGNSA. Trimming took 1 base from V and 10 from J, leaving 14 bases between them. These data originate in a study of T cells in women clearing cervical HPV infection. The overall study: Case blood drawn at lesion detection; control blood after infection cleared.

General study findings and limits: Each sample's T-cell count was unknown, possibly confounding richness.

TCR beta CDR3 amplified by multiplex PCR from about 1200 ng genomic DNA. The assay was immunoSEQ multiplex PCR, and TCRdb's table has in-frame clones only and misses some. In total, the table holds roughly 37,000 clones. The V call is TRBV7-2, the J call TRBJ1-6, with D maybe TRBD1 (5 bases). The sequenced sample was blood buffy coat. The source is a woman between 18 and 75 years old with a cervical HPV16 infection that either progressed to CIN3+ or cleared (not recorded which). The CDR3 DNA, read in part, is TGTGCCAGCAGCTTAGGTACGGGGGGAGTATCACCC. Translating gives CASSLGTGGVSP. The CDR3 in its entirety is CASSLGTGGVSPLHF.